What follows are 8 T cell receptor beta chains derived from one specimen sequenced in a study of radiotherapy plus CTLA-4 blockade in lung cancer. Using immunoSEQ multiplex PCR, the repertoire was profiled, and TCRdb retains in-frame clones only, with some absent. The sample records 75,000 to 100,000 clones, almost 90% being singletons. This sample comprised peripheral blood, obtained from a patient treated with radiotherapy plus ipilimumab. The receptors originated from a human donor with non-small cell lung cancer that progressed on radiotherapy plus ipilimumab.

The chain carries TRBV5-6 and TRBJ2-7, with no clear D. In germline, CDR1 is SGHDT, CDR2 YYEEEE. V lost 2 bases and J 6 bases, leaving 18 bases between the germline ends. The CDR3 covers 15 residues. CDR3 coding DNA: TGTGCCAGCAGCTTCCTTGAGGCAGGCCTGGGCGAGCAGTACTTC. It encodes CASSFLEAGLGEQYF.

This clone showed up just once. The V and J genes are TRBV9 and TRBJ2-1; TRBD2 matches at 12 bases. The V gene end was trimmed by 4 bases and the J gene end by 7 bases; junction bases not matched to a gene: 12. The CDR3 has 17 residues. Germline assignment: CDR1 SGDLS and CDR2 YYNGEE. The CDR3 DNA reads as TGTGCCAGCAGCCCTAGGCTAGCGGGAGGGGTACGGAATGAGCAGTTCTTC. Translation: CASSPRLAGGVRNEQFF.

The V gene is TRBV14, the J gene TRBJ2-1; the D gene is possibly TRBD1 (7 bases). In germline, CDR1 is SGHDN, CDR2 FVKESK. This CDR3 spans 17 amino acids. Trimming pared 2 bases from V and 0 bases from J, leaving 14 bases between. The CDR3: CASSQYPGGSSYNEQFF. Here the CDR3 DNA reads TGTGCCAGCAGCCAATACCCAGGGGGGAGCTCCTACAATGAGCAGTTCTTC. The full variable domain, rest sourced from reference TRBV14 and TRBJ2-1, is EAGVTQFPSHSVIEKGQTVTLRCDPISGHDNLYWYRRVMGKEIKFLLHFVKESKQDESGMPNNRFLAERTGGTYSTLKVQPAELEDSGVYFCASSQYPGGSSYNEQFFGPGTRLTVL.

This sequence joins TRBV18 and TRBJ2-2; 9 bases are a match to TRBD2. The ends lost 0 bases at V and 2 bases at J; junction bases unmatched: 7. The CDR3 totals 18 residues. The germline V gene has CDR1 KGHSH and CDR2 LQKENI. CDR3 amino acids: CASSPPIASGTNTGELFF. CDR3 in DNA: TGTGCCAGCTCACCACCGATAGCTAGCGGGACAAACACCGGGGAGCTGTTTTTT.

This chain joins TRBV19 and TRBJ1-5; 9 bases map to TRBD1. The ends lost 6 bases at V and 5 bases at J; junction bases unmatched: 8. The germline V gene encodes CDR1 LNHDA and CDR2 SQIVND (reference sequence). There are 15 residues in the CDR3. CDR3 nucleotides: TGTGCCAGTAGCACAGGGACAGGGCAGCATCAGCCCCAGCATTTT. It codes for CASSTGTGQHQPQHF. Supplemented by reference TRBV19 and TRBJ1-5, the full variable domain reads DGGITQSPKYLFRKEGQNVTLSCEQNLNHDAMYWYRQDPGQGLRLIYYSQIVNDFQKGDIAEGYSVSREKKESFPLTVTSAQKNPTAFYLCASSTGTGQHQPQHFGDGTRLSIL.

This chain joins TRBV18 and TRBJ1-5; D unclear. V shed 2 bases and J shed 5 bases, with 4 bases lying between them. CDR1 is KGHSH and CDR2 is LQKENI in the germline V gene. CDR3 length: 12 residues. The CDR3 DNA follows: TGTGCCAGCTCACCAAAAGATCAGCCCCAGCATTTT. It codes for CASSPKDQPQHF.

This chain joins TRBV5-5 and TRBJ2-5, with 7 bases identical to TRBD1. Germline V gene data show CDR1 as SGHKS and CDR2 as YYEKEE (reference sequence). This CDR3 has 15 residues. Trimming cost V 6 bases and J 0 bases; bases outside gene matches: 8. The CDR3 nucleotides read TGTGCCAGCATCGGGGACAGTGGGTACCAAGAGACCCAGTACTTC. It yields the protein CASIGDSGYQETQYF.

V usage is TRBV27 and J usage is TRBJ2-7; 7 bases map to TRBD1. The CDR3 sequence is 17 residues long. Germline CDR1 is MNHEY and CDR2 is SMNVEV (reference sequence). The J segment lost 3 bases and the V segment lost 6 bases, leaving 17 bases of the junction unmatched. The CDR3 region is CASSELDRAKGGYEQYF. The DNA of the CDR3 is TGTGCCAGCAGCGAACTTGACAGGGCGAAAGGAGGCTACGAGCAGTACTTC.